The clone carrying this T cell receptor (beta chain) has ten or more counts. The antigen is unknown. The cDNA was synthesized by 5'RACE incorporating 10-nucleotide random UMIs. TCRdb itself ran the 5' RACE reads through MiXCR, one entry per CDR3 protein. The profile covers about 20,000 distinct CDR3 sequences, with approximately 7.9% appearing a single time and about a sixth taken by the ten largest. These data come from a study of neurological immune-mediated disorders. Study-level points and caveats: Among expanded clones, no CDR3 amino acid sequences were shared across subjects, a pattern suggesting private repertoires in all groups.

V dropped 0 bases and J dropped 1; count of bases not matched to a gene: 7. In germline, CDR1 is SGDLS, CDR2 YYNGEE. CDR3 length equals 17 residues. The material sequenced was CD8+ T cells from blood. The V gene is TRBV9, the J gene TRBJ2-1; the match to TRBD2 covers 7 bases. This sequence originates from a woman aged 30 to 39 with HTLV-1-associated myelopathy (HAM/TSP). Here the CDR3 reads CASSVGDGGGSYNEQFF. The CDR3 DNA follows: TGTGCCAGCAGCGTAGGGGATGGGGGAGGGTCCTACAATGAGCAGTTCTTC.